This TCR beta chain was recorded in a study of technical replicates of blood from several donors. Trimming shortened V by 4 bases and J by 6 bases, and 22 bases separated the two germline ends. This CDR3 region has 17 residues. Germline values: CDR1 MNHNS, CDR2 SASEGT. The protocol was immunoSEQ multiplex PCR, while the TCRdb copy is restricted to in-frame clones and leaves out a portion. The sample gives 74,000 or so clones, 96% of which show up once; about 0.2% is in the top ten. The rearrangement uses TRBV6-1 and TRBJ1-5; a weak D match, TRBD1 (5 bases). The TCR sequence derives from a human donor in good health. Sequences were obtained from T cells isolated from PBMCs. The CDR3 here is CASSVGSGGNVGQPQHF. CDR3 nucleotides: TGTGCCAGCAGTGTAGGCTCCGGGGGGAATGTAGGTCAGCCCCAGCATTTT.